The rows below give T cell receptor beta chains drawn from one sample of a study of a mutant IDH1 vaccine in newly diagnosed glioma. Profiled with immunoSEQ multiplex PCR; TCRdb holds only in-frame clones, not every one. Here the sample spans about 88,000 clones, approximately 80% being singletons. Material: PBMCs, obtained from a glioma patient treated with radiotherapy, temozolomide or both. The receptor source for this set is a man aged 40-49 years with glioma. Some clones in this sample may be carry-over from other donors' samples. Both conserved end residues are trimmed from each CDR3.

V: TRBV7-9
CDR3: ASSRDQGATDTQY

V: TRBV18
CDR3: ASSLGQLNTEAF

V: TRBV10-3
CDR3: AITTDREDEQY

V: TRBV13
CDR3: ASSLRTGVGDFEQY

V: TRBV2
CDR3: ASSERLSGGWGYNEQF

V: TRBV19
CDR3: ASSPRDRGHYGYT

V: TRBV5-1
CDR3: ASSSVRTGGNYGYT

V: TRBV7-8
CDR3: ASFVDRNTEAF

V: TRBV5-1
CDR3: ASRPDRRNYGYT

V: TRBV10-1
CDR3: ASSAQGGRETQY

V: TRBV19
CDR3: ASSIGQGETQY

V: TRBV7-8
CDR3: ASSLTGGYYEQY

V: TRBV6-6
CDR3: ASSLGQGMNTEAF

V: TRBV4-1
CDR3: ASSQDPLRQGGGYT

V: TRBV12-5
CDR3: ARPRPESPLH

V: TRBV29-1
CDR3: SVDKNTEAF

V: TRBV2
CDR3: ASSGQTYEQY

V: TRBV6-1
CDR3: ASSERETLTQY

V: TRBV5-4
CDR3: ASSDADRVGDIQY

V: TRBV5-4
CDR3: ASSPRDRFEGGYT

V: TRBV4-1
CDR3: ASSLAGQEKLF

V: TRBV18
CDR3: ASSPPGRPYNEQF

V: TRBV1
CDR3: TSSQCGLAGRDTQY

V: TRBV5-6
CDR3: ASSSGDRITGELF

V: TRBV18
CDR3: ASSPPRSSRAYNEQF

V: TRBV27
CDR3: ASSKEWTGNEKLF

V: TRBV19
CDR3: ASIDGSATNEKLF